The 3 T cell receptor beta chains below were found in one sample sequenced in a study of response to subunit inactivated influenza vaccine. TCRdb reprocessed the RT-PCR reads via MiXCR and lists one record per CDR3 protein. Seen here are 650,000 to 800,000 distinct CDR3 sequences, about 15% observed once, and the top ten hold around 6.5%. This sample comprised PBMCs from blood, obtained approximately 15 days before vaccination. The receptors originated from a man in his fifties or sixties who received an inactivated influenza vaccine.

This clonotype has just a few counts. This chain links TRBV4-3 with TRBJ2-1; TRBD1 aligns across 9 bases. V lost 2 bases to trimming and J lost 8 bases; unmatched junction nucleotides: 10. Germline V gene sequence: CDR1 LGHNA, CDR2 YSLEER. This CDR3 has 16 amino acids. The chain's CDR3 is CASSQLIGTGFDEQFF. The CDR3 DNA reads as TGCGCCAGCAGCCAATTGATCGGGACAGGGTTCGATGAGCAGTTCTTC.

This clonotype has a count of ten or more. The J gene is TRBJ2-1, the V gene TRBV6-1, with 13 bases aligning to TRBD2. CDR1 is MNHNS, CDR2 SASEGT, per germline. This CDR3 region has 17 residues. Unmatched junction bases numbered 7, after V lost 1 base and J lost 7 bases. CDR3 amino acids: CASSEVLAGGDGNEQFF. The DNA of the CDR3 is TGTGCCAGCAGTGAAGTACTAGCGGGAGGGGACGGAAATGAGCAGTTCTTC.

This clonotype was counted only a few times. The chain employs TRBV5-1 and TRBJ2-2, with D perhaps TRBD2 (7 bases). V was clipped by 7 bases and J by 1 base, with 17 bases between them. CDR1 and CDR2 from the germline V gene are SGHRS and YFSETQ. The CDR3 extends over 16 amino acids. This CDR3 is CASLLGGTMNTGELFF. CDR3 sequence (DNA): TGCGCCAGCCTACTCGGGGGGACAATGAACACCGGGGAGCTGTTTTTT.